This T cell receptor (beta chain) was sequenced for a study of blood T cells in healthy people across ages. Study as a whole: About one barcoded beta molecule per two T cells was the capture yield of template switching.

Germline V gene lookup returns CDR1 SGDLS and CDR2 YYNGEE. The length of the CDR3 is 14 residues. With 3 bases clipped from V and 7 bases from J, the junction kept 8 bases outside the gene matches. Researchers isolated at least 6 million PBMCs per sample. About this clonotype: Its antigen is not identified.

A second PCR, run for roughly 6 to 11 cycles, used a sample-barcoded 5' primer plus a J-beta primer mix. A minimum of 2.5 million CDR3-containing paired-end reads was obtained for each sample. TCRdb ran MiXCR on the 5' RACE reads and lists one entry per CDR3 protein. The profile shows 850,000 to 1,300,000 distinct CDR3 sequences, around 45% of them singletons. General study findings and limits: It was held that diversity estimates obtained from one million T cells represented underestimates.

Sequencing was performed on blood. This receptor was taken from a woman aged 55 to 70 in good health. The chain carries TRBV9 and TRBJ1-1; 8 bases line up with TRBD1. The CDR3 reads CASSDRDRLIEAFF. CDR3 nucleotides: TGTGCCAGCAGCGATCGGGACAGGCTGATTGAAGCTTTCTTT.